This T cell receptor (beta chain) comes out of a study of cytomegalovirus exposure and HLA in healthy donors. General study results and limits: There were reportedly fewer N-insertions in an Asian-associated ancestry cluster than the approximately 700-donor mean, in a later analysis. Rare TCR sequences predominated, though certain public TCRs were found in many donors. Reports state that TCR beta sequences accurately predicted most subjects' HLA-A and HLA-B alleles.

To note about this clone: What it binds is not known.

Primers included in the PCR were 60 Vbeta and 13 Jbeta primers. This table comes from immunoSEQ multiplex PCR, and its TCRdb copy is limited to in-frame clones, with some not included. There are 98,000 or so clones in the sample; 76% occur only once, and 1.5% to 2% lies in the top ten. Germline assignment: CDR1 SGHTA and CDR2 FQGNSA. The germline V and J ends were trimmed by 6 bases and 5 bases, with 13 bases remaining between them. CDR3 length: 13 residues. Though nominally healthy at sampling, donors likely had unrecorded immune exposures. This chain uses TRBV7-2 with TRBJ2-5; no definite D call. This receptor was obtained from a man aged 40-49 years in good health and CMV-seronegative. The sequenced sample consisted of PBMCs. The CDR3 sequence is CASRQTGWETQYF. CDR3 DNA: TGTGCCAGCAGGCAGACGGGTTGGGAGACCCAGTACTTC.